A selection of T cell receptor beta chains follows, all from one sample in a study of shared clonotypes between healthy human individuals. The assay was immunoSEQ multiplex PCR, and TCRdb's table has in-frame clones only and misses some. Of about 2 million clones in the sample, approximately 95% are singletons; the top ten hold 0.9% to 1.3%. Sequencing was done on a sample of naive CD8+ T cells sorted from blood. These receptors were taken from a man between 18 and 35 years old in good health. Both conserved end residues are part of each CDR3. A D gene is named only where the DNA matches it firmly. Clone size is shown for a subset of rows, as once, few, many or a class of expanded clone.

v_gene	j_gene	d_gene	abundance	CDR3aa	CDR3nt
TRBV9	TRBJ2-1	TRBD2	-	CASSVGAGGPNEQFF	TGTGCCAGCAGCGTAGGGGCGGGAGGGCCCAATGAGCAGTTCTTC
TRBV4-3	TRBJ2-7	TRBD1	-	CASSQDQRQGALGEQYF	TGCGCCAGCAGCCAAGATCAGCGACAGGGGGCTCTCGGCGAGCAGTACTTC
TRBV7-9	TRBJ2-3	TRBD1	-	CASSQTGGTDTQYF	TGTGCCAGCAGCCAGACAGGGGGAACAGATACGCAGTATTTT
TRBV5-8	TRBJ1-1	-	-	CASSLEGGLDTEAFF	TGTGCCAGCAGCTTGGAGGGGGGCCTGGACACTGAAGCTTTCTTT
TRBV11-2	TRBJ2-3	-	-	CASSLARAGGTDTQYF	TGTGCCAGCAGCTTAGCACGGGCCGGGGGCACAGATACGCAGTATTTT
TRBV19	TRBJ2-5	TRBD2	-	CASSNRDYETQYF	TGTGCCAGTAGTAACCGGGACTATGAGACCCAGTACTTC
TRBV11-3	TRBJ2-1	TRBD1	-	CASSLLGVDRDNEQFF	TGTGCCAGCAGCTTATTGGGGGTGGACAGGGACAATGAGCAGTTCTTC
TRBV28	TRBJ1-5	-	-	CASSPGIQGQPQHF	TGTGCCAGCAGTCCCGGGATACAGGGTCAGCCCCAGCATTTT
TRBV12-5	TRBJ2-1	TRBD2	-	CASVLTSGSGEQFF	TGTGCTAGTGTCCTGACTAGCGGGAGTGGTGAGCAGTTCTTC
TRBV29-1	TRBJ2-7	-	-	CSVEVVQQPSSEQYF	TGCAGCGTTGAAGTTGTGCAGCAGCCTTCTAGCGAGCAGTACTTC
TRBV4-1	TRBJ2-7	TRBD2	-	CASSLRTSGDYEQYF	TGCGCCAGCAGCCTCAGGACTAGCGGGGACTACGAGCAGTACTTC
TRBV7-9	TRBJ2-5	TRBD2	once	CASSFRIVAGGQETQYF	TGTGCCAGCAGCTTCCGGATTGTAGCGGGAGGCCAAGAGACCCAGTACTTC
TRBV4-1	TRBJ2-7	-	-	CASSQDLGVGEQYF	TGCGCCAGCAGCCAAGATCTCGGGGTGGGAGAGCAGTACTTC
TRBV28	TRBJ2-1	TRBD1	once	CASSGEQGNLVNEQFF	TGTGCCAGCAGTGGGGAACAGGGGAATTTGGTCAATGAGCAGTTCTTC
TRBV5-5	TRBJ2-7	-	-	CASSLAPGDAYEQYF	TGTGCCAGCAGCTTGGCCCCGGGCGACGCCTACGAGCAGTACTTC
TRBV4-1	TRBJ2-7	-	-	CASSQGAVDYEQYF	TGCGCCAGCAGCCAAGGGGCAGTTGACTACGAGCAGTACTTC
TRBV9	TRBJ2-7	TRBD2	-	CASSVAESGSRTYEQYF	TGTGCCAGCAGCGTAGCCGAGAGCGGGAGTAGGACCTACGAGCAGTACTTC
TRBV27	TRBJ2-1	-	-	CASSSQGSLPLNNEQFF	TGTGCCAGCAGTTCTCAGGGGAGCCTCCCTTTAAACAATGAGCAGTTCTTC
TRBV28	TRBJ2-2	-	-	CASALRGAGELFF	TGTGCCAGCGCCCTGAGAGGGGCCGGGGAGCTGTTTTTT
TRBV27	TRBJ1-4	-	-	CASSLFPGTTNEKLFF	TGTGCCAGCAGTTTATTTCCCGGGACAACTAATGAAAAACTGTTTTTT
TRBV9	TRBJ2-6	TRBD2	-	CASSVGLAGSLSSGANVLTF	TGTGCCAGCAGCGTAGGACTAGCGGGAAGTTTAAGCTCTGGGGCCAACGTCCTGACTTTC
TRBV4-1	TRBJ1-6	TRBD1	-	CASSQTGGFNSPLHF	TGCGCCAGCAGCCAAACAGGGGGCTTTAATTCACCCCTCCACTTT
TRBV7-2	TRBJ1-1	-	-	CASSIITGTMAAFF	TGTGCCAGCAGCATAATAACAGGGACGATGGCTGCTTTCTTT
TRBV2	TRBJ2-7	TRBD1	-	CASMGQGSAEQYF	TGTGCCAGCATGGGACAGGGGTCGGCGGAGCAGTACTTC
TRBV6-5	TRBJ2-6	-	once	CASSYSASSGANVLTF	TGTGCCAGCAGTTACTCGGCGAGCTCTGGGGCCAACGTCCTGACTTTC
TRBV25-1	TRBJ1-1	-	-	CASLGGIPMNTEAFF	TGTGCCAGCCTAGGGGGGATTCCTATGAACACTGAAGCTTTCTTT
TRBV11-2	TRBJ2-1	-	-	CASSFSVDSYNEQFF	TGTGCCAGCAGCTTTAGCGTTGACTCCTACAATGAGCAGTTCTTC
TRBV29-1	TRBJ2-7	-	-	CSEWVPSYEQYF	TGCAGTGAGTGGGTGCCCTCCTACGAGCAGTACTTC
TRBV7-6	TRBJ2-1	-	-	CASSLNLNYNEQFF	TGTGCCAGCAGCCTAAACCTTAACTACAATGAGCAGTTCTTC
TRBV9	TRBJ2-7	TRBD1	-	CASSGGGDRDRAYEQYF	TGTGCCAGCAGCGGAGGGGGGGACAGGGATAGGGCCTACGAGCAGTACTTC
TRBV27	TRBJ1-4	-	-	CASSFRDGGEKLFF	TGTGCCAGCAGTTTCCGGGACGGAGGTGAAAAACTGTTTTTT
TRBV9	TRBJ2-7	TRBD2	-	CASSVGTISEQYF	TGTGCCAGCAGCGTTGGGACTATCTCCGAGCAGTACTTC
TRBV9	TRBJ2-5	TRBD2	-	CASSVLAGGVETQYF	TGTGCCAGCAGCGTACTAGCGGGAGGTGTGGAGACCCAGTACTTC
TRBV4-3	TRBJ2-1	TRBD2	-	CASSQDGGGRYYNEQFF	TGCGCCAGCAGCCAAGATGGAGGCGGGAGGTACTACAATGAGCAGTTCTTC
TRBV10-3	TRBJ2-7	-	-	CAISESAGSSYEQYF	TGTGCCATCAGTGAGTCCGCGGGAAGCTCCTACGAGCAGTACTTC
TRBV14	TRBJ2-2	-	once	CASSLLNTGELFF	TGTGCCAGCAGCCTTCTAAACACCGGGGAGCTGTTTTTT
TRBV9	TRBJ2-7	TRBD2	-	CASSVGTSGYEQYF	TGTGCCAGCAGCGTCGGGACTAGCGGTTACGAGCAGTACTTC
TRBV27	TRBJ2-3	TRBD1	-	CASGGLGQGYTDTQYF	TGTGCCAGCGGGGGTTTGGGACAGGGATATACAGATACGCAGTATTTT